The source of this T cell receptor beta chain is a study of blood T cell repertoires in COVID-19 (dated by TCRdb to the early 2020s). Study-wide context: Samples covering the acute and convalescent phases of COVID-19 were provided by collaborators in the United States, Italy and Spain. The repertoires were released in a freely available public database meant as a resource for research on the immune response to SARS-CoV-2. Samples were obtained from the ongoing ImmuneRACE study (first 160 participants) and from about 1,300 subjects provided by 6 global collaborators. Where HLA class I and class II types were available, the types were taken from metadata supplied by the sample provider, not from assay-based typing. The material from the prospective study consisted of cDNA or gDNA derived from T cells, B-cell-depleted T cells, or PBMCs. Deeply sampled blood TCRbeta repertoires from subjects exposed to, actively infected with, or recovered from COVID-19 were included in the dataset. Nearly every sample came with metadata listing a de-identified subject ID, COVID-19 status, age in years and sex.

Comment on this clone: The specificity of this receptor is unknown. No base quality information exists; no much larger clone differs at one position.

CDR1 and CDR2, looked up from the germline V gene (reference sequence), are LGHDT and YNNKEL. From cysteine to phenylalanine, the CDR3 is 13 amino acids long. The only DNA kept is the CDR3, 39 bases in frame from the first base. V sheds 4 bases and J sheds 6 bases, leaving 12 bases between their ends. The immunoSEQ Assay, a bias-controlled multiplex PCR, was used to amplify TCRbeta CDR3 regions from genomic DNA. The paper's data handling went like this. The number of nucleated cells in each sample was estimated from the amplification of reference gene primers within the assay. Sequence reads were collapsed and filtered to measure the absolute abundance of every unique TCRbeta CDR3 rearrangement. For each sample, productive Simpson clonality was calculated as the square root of Simpson's diversity index across productive rearrangements. Drawn from immuneACCESS, this table holds only the in-frame rearrangements with V and J called that TCRdb kept. Clones are partly lost; checked studies trace under half to an unresolved V gene and leave the rest unexplained. For V, J and clone size, that table is used; D and trimming come from the DNA. The table for this sample lists 200,000 to 250,000 clones; roughly 86% of them were counted only once. About 10% of the sample is taken by the ten largest.

Study-wide conclusions, independent of this receptor: The amount of clinical and demographic metadata varied by source and participant and was provided uncurated.

One collaborating source in Seattle enrolled patients while the patients were actively infected and followed the patients over time throughout the course of disease. Whole blood was collected in K2EDTA tubes by collaborating institutions according to the institutions' own protocols. For TCRbeta analysis, collaborator samples were shipped as frozen whole blood, as isolated PBMCs, or as DNA extracted from either sample type. Sequencing input: peripheral blood. This sequence uses TRBV3-1 (or the pseudogene TRBV3-2) and TRBJ1-2, with a tentative D gene TRBD1 over 5 matching bases. This clonotype was sampled from a woman aged 45 to 65 with COVID-19, enrolled during active disease. The nucleotide sequence reads TGTGCCAGCAGCCCGCGGGGGAAGGATGGCTACACCTTC. Its protein product is CASSPRGKDGYTF.